Here is one T cell receptor (beta chain) with its context. The CDR3 loop spans 13 amino acids. Germline V lookup: CDR1 SQVTM, CDR2 ANQGSEA. J was trimmed by 0 bases and V by 6 bases; bases with no gene match: 4. In the study's own analysis: Nucleated cell number was recorded as an estimate derived from reference gene primer amplification. Here immunoSEQ multiplex PCR was the method, and the copy in TCRdb shows in-frame clones only, minus some. V and J calls and clone size are those listed in that table; D and trimming were worked out from the DNA. The table shows around 120,000 clones, with over 70% occurring only once. The sample originates from a study of blood T cell repertoires in COVID-19. Study-wide background: Italy, Spain and the United States were the sources of the convalescent and acute COVID-19 samples. T cells, B-cell-depleted T cells, or PBMCs provided the cDNA or gDNA that served as material.

The sequence was obtained from a man between 70 and 80 years old with acute or convalescent COVID-19. The source material was peripheral blood. V usage is TRBV29-1 and J usage is TRBJ1-1, with 7 bases that match TRBD1. The CDR3 loop is CSVPGQMNTEAFF. The CDR3 DNA reads TGCAGCGTACCGGGACAGATGAACACTGAAGCTTTCTTT.